These 16 T cell receptor beta chains share one sample of origin, sequenced in a study of blood T cell repertoires in COVID-19. Here immunoSEQ multiplex PCR was the method, and the copy in TCRdb shows in-frame clones only, minus some. The table has 52,000 or so clones, about 83% seen once; the top ten hold around 17%. What was sequenced was peripheral blood. The receptors were sampled from a man aged 40-49 years with acute or convalescent COVID-19.

The rearrangement uses TRBV19 and TRBJ1-1; D unresolved. Looked up from germline, CDR1 is LNHDA and CDR2 is SQIVND (reference sequence). Deletions cut 5 bases from V and 0 bases from J, with 7 bases between. The CDR3 length is 13 residues. CDR3 in amino acids: CASSRVVNTEAFF. The CDR3 coding sequence is TGTGCCAGTAGTCGGGTTGTGAACACTGAAGCTTTCTTT.

This clone was seen a handful of times. The chain employs TRBV3-1 (or the pseudogene TRBV3-2) and TRBJ2-2; 15 nucleotides line up with TRBD2. Germline assignment: CDR1 LGHDT and CDR2 YNNKEL (reference sequence). The CDR3 is 18 amino acids. After removal of 2 bases from V and 4 bases from J, the junction contained 5 bases not matched to a gene. DNA for the CDR3: TGTGCCAGCAGCCAACCAGGACTAGCGGGAGGGTTCACCGGGGAGCTGTTTTTT. It encodes CASSQPGLAGGFTGELFF.

This chain connects TRBV5-4 to TRBJ2-1, with a tentative D call TRBD2 (5 bases). There are 15 residues in the CDR3. Germline V gives CDR1 SGHNT, CDR2 YYREEE (reference sequence). Trimming stripped 3 bases from V and 7 bases from J, with 17 bases between. The CDR3 region is CASSSGRDSLNEQFF. DNA for the CDR3: TGTGCCAGCAGCTCGGGAAGGGATTCATTAAATGAGCAGTTCTTC.

V gene TRBV29-1 combines with J gene TRBJ1-1; TRBD1 agrees at 7 bases. The CDR3 is 14 residues long. Germline trimming cut 6 bases from V and 3 bases from J; bases unmatched to any gene: 10. CDR1 SQVTM and CDR2 ANQGSEA come from the germline V gene. Written as DNA, the CDR3 is TGCAGCGTAATGCCAAGCACAGGGGACACTGAAGCTTTCTTT. Its protein product is CSVMPSTGDTEAFF.

The gene calls are TRBV15 and TRBJ2-2; perhaps TRBD2 as D (5 bases). The germline V gene encodes CDR1 LNHNV and CDR2 YYDKDF (reference sequence). Trimming left V 1 base short and J 6 bases short, with 9 bases between. The CDR3 is 14 amino acids. The chain's CDR3 is CATSRGGLSGELFF. The CDR3 DNA sequence: TGTGCCACCAGCAGAGGAGGACTGTCCGGGGAGCTGTTTTTT.

This chain links TRBV5-1 with TRBJ1-2, with D maybe TRBD1 (6 bases). The germline V and J ends were trimmed by 5 bases and 4 bases, with 12 bases remaining between them. Germline CDR1 reads SGHRS; CDR2 reads YFSETQ. This CDR3 is 13 amino acids long. The CDR3 region is CASRLTDSYGYTF. For the CDR3, the DNA is TGCGCCAGCAGATTGACGGACAGCTATGGCTACACCTTC.

This clone was seen a few times. J is TRBJ2-7 and V is TRBV28; a weak D match, TRBD2 (6 bases). CDR1 and CDR2 (germline): MDHEN, SYDVKM. Trimming removed 5 bases at V and 2 bases at J, with 13 bases between. There are 14 residues in the CDR3. The chain's CDR3 is CASSPGTDTYEQYV. Here the CDR3 DNA reads TGTGCCAGCAGTCCCGGGACTGACACCTACGAGCAGTACGTC.

This chain connects TRBV21-1 to TRBJ1-4; no check of the table's D call, TRBD1, against the DNA was made. TRBV21-1 is a pseudogene segment. The CDR3 loop spans 17 amino acids. The CDR3 here is CASSKVGRDRYDEKLFF. In DNA form, the CDR3 reads TGTGCCAGCAGCAAAGTAGGCCGGGACAGGTATGACGAAAAACTGTTTTTT.

The chain has TRBV25-1 and TRBJ2-6, with D unresolved. Per germline, CDR1 MGHDK and CDR2 SYGVNS. The CDR3 is 15 amino acids. V was cut by 1 base and J by 0 bases, with 4 bases left in between. CDR3 bases: TGTGCCAGCAGTGAATCTGTCTCTGGGGCCAACGTCCTGACTTTC. Amino acids: CASSESVSGANVLTF.

The chain has TRBV12-3 or TRBV12-4 and TRBJ1-1; unclear D gene. The V end lost 7 bases, the J end lost 11 bases, and 17 bases lay between the germline ends. CDR3 size: 12 residues. Written as DNA, the CDR3 is TGTGCCAGCAAACTAGCGATCCGTGAGGCTTTCTTT. Its translation is CASKLAIREAFF.

V and J are TRBV6-1 and TRBJ1-5, with D uncertain. The CDR3 is made up of 14 amino acids. V gave up 0 bases and J gave up 8 bases, with 11 bases separating them. CDR1 and CDR2 (germline): MNHNS, SASEGT. The DNA for the CDR3 is TGTGCCAGCAGTGAAGCCGGCGGAGGGAAGCCCCAGCATTTT. It encodes CASSEAGGGKPQHF.

This clone was counted a single time. This CDR3 reads CAWGLGREQYF. CDR3 in DNA: TGTGCCTGGGGACTTGGGCGCGAGCAGTACTTC. The chain uses TRBV30 and TRBJ2-7, with D perhaps matching TRBD2 (5 bases). The V end was cut by 5 bases, the J end by 6 bases, with 11 bases between. Looked up from germline, CDR1 is GTSNPN and CDR2 is SVGIG (reference sequence). The CDR3 contains 11 residues.

This clone showed up just a few times. V gene TRBV13 combines with J gene TRBJ1-1; D is perhaps TRBD1 (5 bases). CDR1 is PRHDT and CDR2 is FYEKMQ in the germline V gene (reference sequence). Trimming stripped 2 bases from V and 5 bases from J, with 9 bases between. The CDR3 totals 13 residues. CDR3 residues: CASSLPRGTEAFF. The CDR3, as DNA: TGTGCCAGCAGCTTACCACGGGGGACTGAAGCTTTCTTT.

The chain uses TRBV18 and TRBJ1-5; maybe TRBD1 (5 bases). Germline V gene lookup returns CDR1 KGHSH and CDR2 LQKENI. There are 13 residues in the CDR3. V lost 3 bases to trimming and J lost 4 bases, with 7 bases between them. In nucleotides, the CDR3 is TGTGCCAGCTCACCGGGGCTGAATCAGCCCCAGCATTTT. This codes for CASSPGLNQPQHF.

The CDR3 reads CASSKDRGNSPLHF. The CDR3 bases are TGTGCCAGCTCAAAGGACAGGGGAAATTCACCCCTCCACTTT. The gene calls are TRBV18 and TRBJ1-6; 9 nucleotides align to TRBD1. The CDR3 is made up of 14 amino acids. Trimming took 5 bases from V and 7 from J; bases not matched to a gene: 3. Germline CDR1 and CDR2: KGHSH and LQKENI. Complete variable domain (other parts from reference TRBV18 and TRBJ1-6): NAGVMQNPRHLVRRRGQEARLRCSPMKGHSHVYWYRQLPEEGLKFMVYLQKENIIDESGMPKERFSAEFPKEGPSILRIQQVVRGDSAAYFCASSKDRGNSPLHFGNGTRLTVT.

This chain uses TRBV5-4 with TRBJ1-5, with 8 bases matching TRBD1. CDR1 SGHNT and CDR2 YYREEE come from the germline V gene (reference sequence). The CDR3 runs to 14 residues. The ends lost 4 bases at V and 3 bases at J; junction bases unmatched: 3. CDR3 loop: CASSMDRANQPQHF. CDR3 bases: TGTGCCAGCAGCATGGACAGGGCCAATCAGCCCCAGCATTTT.